The rows below give T cell receptor beta chains drawn from one sample of a study of shared clonotypes between healthy human individuals. The protocol was immunoSEQ multiplex PCR, while the TCRdb copy is restricted to in-frame clones and leaves out a portion. This sample has about 2.4 million clones, with 93% found just once. The sequenced material came from naive CD4+ T cells from PBMCs. The receptors stem from a man aged 18 to 29 in good health. Some clones in this sample may be carry-over from other donors' samples. CDR3s include the opening cysteine and the closing phenylalanine or tryptophan. The order of the fields is D gene, V gene, clone size, J gene, CDR3 DNA, CDR3 protein. D genes are given only for firm matches. Size tells how often a clone was seen (once, few, many) or the class of an expanded clone, and some rows leave it out.

D: .
V: TRBV7-7
size: .
J: TRBJ2-1
DNA: TGTGCCAGCAGCTCCTTTGAGAGTGAGCAGTTCTTC
CDR3: CASSSFESEQFF

D: TRBD1
V: TRBV28
size: .
J: TRBJ2-5
DNA: TGTGCCAGCAGGGCGGCGGACAGGACACGAGAGCAGTACTTC
CDR3: CASRAADRTREQYF

D: TRBD2
V: TRBV5-4
size: .
J: TRBJ2-5
DNA: TGTGCCAGCAGAAAAGCGGGAGGGCCTTTAGAGACCCAGTACTTC
CDR3: CASRKAGGPLETQYF

D: .
V: TRBV5-1
size: .
J: TRBJ2-2
DNA: TGCGCCAGCAACACAGGGAACACCGGGGAGCTGTTTTTT
CDR3: CASNTGNTGELFF

D: TRBD1
V: TRBV5-1
size: .
J: TRBJ1-3
DNA: TGCGCCAGCAGCTTGGTTGGGACAGGGGAAGCTGGAAACACCATATATTTT
CDR3: CASSLVGTGEAGNTIYF

D: .
V: TRBV14
size: .
J: TRBJ1-1
DNA: TGTGCCACCCACTTAATCGGCCGGTTGAACACTGAAGCTTTCTTT
CDR3: CATHLIGRLNTEAFF

D: .
V: TRBV6-1
size: .
J: TRBJ2-1
DNA: TGTGCCAGCAGCGAAAATCTGGGGAACGCTGGATCCGCATACAATGAGCAGTTCTTC
CDR3: CASSENLGNAGSAYNEQFF

D: TRBD2
V: TRBV4-3
size: .
J: TRBJ2-1
DNA: TGCGCCAGCAGCAGGACTAGCGGGATATACAATGAGCAGTTCTTC
CDR3: CASSRTSGIYNEQFF

D: .
V: TRBV5-4
size: .
J: TRBJ2-7
DNA: TGTGCCAGCAGCTTCCACGGGAGCCGGTACGAGCAGTACTTC
CDR3: CASSFHGSRYEQYF

D: .
V: TRBV6-5
size: .
J: TRBJ2-2
DNA: TGTGCCAGCCGCGAGGGTTTATCCGGGGAGCTGTTTTTT
CDR3: CASREGLSGELFF

D: .
V: TRBV7-3
size: .
J: TRBJ2-7
DNA: TGTGCCAGCAGCCTATTGCCGCCCGGGGGGCAAATCTTCTCCTACGAGCAGTACTTC
CDR3: CASSLLPPGGQIFSYEQYF

D: TRBD2
V: TRBV7-9
size: .
J: TRBJ2-6
DNA: TGTGCCAGCAGCTCACCGCGGGGGTCCCCCTCTGGGGCCAACGTCCTGACTTTC
CDR3: CASSSPRGSPSGANVLTF

D: .
V: TRBV5-1
size: .
J: TRBJ2-7
DNA: TGCGCCAGCAGCTTGACCCCGGACTATTCCTACGAGCAGTACTTC
CDR3: CASSLTPDYSYEQYF

D: TRBD2
V: TRBV7-9
size: .
J: TRBJ2-1
DNA: TGTGCCAGCAGCCCCACGGGGACTAGCGGGAGTAATGAGCAGTTCTTC
CDR3: CASSPTGTSGSNEQFF

D: .
V: TRBV15
size: .
J: TRBJ1-1
DNA: TGTGCCACCAGCAGAGATTTGGGGACTCTGGCGTGGAACACTGAAGCTTTCTTT
CDR3: CATSRDLGTLAWNTEAFF

D: .
V: TRBV2
size: .
J: TRBJ1-2
DNA: TGTGCCAGCAGTGAACGTACGGGGTCCTTTGACTATGGCTACACCTTC
CDR3: CASSERTGSFDYGYTF

D: TRBD1
V: TRBV5-6
size: once
J: TRBJ2-5
DNA: TGTGCCAGCAGCCCGGACAGGGGGCTGGAGGAGACCCAGTACTTC
CDR3: CASSPDRGLEETQYF

D: .
V: TRBV7-3
size: .
J: TRBJ1-1
DNA: TGTGCCAGCAGCATCGGTGGGTCGGCGAACACTGAAGCTTTCTTT
CDR3: CASSIGGSANTEAFF

D: .
V: TRBV7-9
size: .
J: TRBJ1-1
DNA: TGTGCCAGCAGCTTATCGGAACTAAAGGACAGCCCGGATAACACTGAAGCTTTCTTT
CDR3: CASSLSELKDSPDNTEAFF

D: .
V: TRBV7-2
size: .
J: TRBJ1-5
DNA: TGTGCCAGCAGCGGGGTGGTTGGCCAGCCCCAGCATTTT
CDR3: CASSGVVGQPQHF

D: TRBD2
V: TRBV9
size: .
J: TRBJ2-7
DNA: TGTGCCAGCAGCGCCGCTAGCGGGAGGTTCTACGAGCAGTACTTC
CDR3: CASSAASGRFYEQYF

D: TRBD2
V: TRBV6-6
size: .
J: TRBJ2-7
DNA: TGTGCCAGCAGCCCACTCGGGACTAGCTGGCACGAGCAGTACTTC
CDR3: CASSPLGTSWHEQYF

D: .
V: TRBV5-1
size: .
J: TRBJ2-5
DNA: TGCGCCAGCAGTAGGGTCATGGAGACCCAGTACTTC
CDR3: CASSRVMETQYF

D: .
V: TRBV6-6
size: .
J: TRBJ2-2
DNA: TGTGCCAGCAGTTATGACAGGAACACCGGGGAGCTGTTTTTT
CDR3: CASSYDRNTGELFF

D: .
V: TRBV5-1
size: .
J: TRBJ2-1
DNA: TGCGCCAGCAGCTTGGACAGGAGCTCCTACAATGAGCAGTTCTTC
CDR3: CASSLDRSSYNEQFF

D: TRBD2
V: TRBV28
size: .
J: TRBJ2-1
DNA: TGTGCCAGCAGTCCCATTTCCACGACGAGCGGGACCTCCTACAATGAGCAGTTCTTC
CDR3: CASSPISTTSGTSYNEQFF

D: TRBD2
V: TRBV5-1
size: once
J: TRBJ2-3
DNA: TGCGCCAGCAGCAGCCCTACTAGCGGGAGAGGTACGCAGTATTTT
CDR3: CASSSPTSGRGTQYF

D: .
V: TRBV15
size: .
J: TRBJ2-7
DNA: TGTGCCACCAGCACCGGCCTTATCGCCTACGAGCAGTACTTC
CDR3: CATSTGLIAYEQYF

D: .
V: TRBV19
size: .
J: TRBJ2-4
DNA: TGTGCCAGTAGTAGGGCCTCTCTCGGGACCCCAGCCAAAAACATTCAGTACTTC
CDR3: CASSRASLGTPAKNIQYF

D: TRBD1
V: TRBV28
size: .
J: TRBJ2-7
DNA: TGTGCCAGCAGTACGTCAGGGGGCTCCTACGAGCAGTACTTC
CDR3: CASSTSGGSYEQYF

D: .
V: TRBV6-5
size: .
J: TRBJ1-2
DNA: TGTGCCAGCAGCAATGGGTTGGGCATTCGGGGCTACACCTTC
CDR3: CASSNGLGIRGYTF

D: .
V: TRBV7-3
size: .
J: TRBJ2-5
DNA: TGTGCCAGCAGCCGGCGGGGTCCTACGGGCCAAGAGACCCAGTACTTC
CDR3: CASSRRGPTGQETQYF

D: .
V: TRBV7-8
size: .
J: TRBJ2-3
DNA: TGTGCCAGCAGCCGTAGCGGAGTTAGCACAGATACGCAGTATTTT
CDR3: CASSRSGVSTDTQYF

D: TRBD1
V: TRBV2
size: .
J: TRBJ2-7
DNA: TGTGCCAGCAGTCCCGACAGGGCCTACGAGCAGTACTTC
CDR3: CASSPDRAYEQYF

D: TRBD1
V: TRBV5-1
size: .
J: TRBJ1-4
DNA: TGCGCCAGCAGAGGAACAGGGGCAACTAATGAAAAACTGTTTTTT
CDR3: CASRGTGATNEKLFF

D: .
V: TRBV5-6
size: .
J: TRBJ2-3
DNA: TGTGCCAGCAGCTCAGACAGGGAGGGCACAGATACGCAGTATTTT
CDR3: CASSSDREGTDTQYF

D: .
V: TRBV28
size: .
J: TRBJ1-2
DNA: TGTGCCAGCAGTTTAAGGTCACCGGTCTTCGGGGGTGATGGCTACACCTTC
CDR3: CASSLRSPVFGGDGYTF

D: .
V: TRBV9
size: .
J: TRBJ1-4
DNA: TGTGCCAGCAGCCCCCAGGGAAGGGCAACTAATGAAAAACTGTTTTTT
CDR3: CASSPQGRATNEKLFF

D: TRBD1
V: TRBV5-6
size: .
J: TRBJ1-4
DNA: TGTGCCAGCAGCTTGGGAACAGGGGGAGAAAAACTGTTTTTT
CDR3: CASSLGTGGEKLFF

D: .
V: TRBV5-1
size: .
J: TRBJ2-1
DNA: TGCGCCAGCAGTGCGGGCACGGGCGCTGAGTTCGAGCAGTTCTTC
CDR3: CASSAGTGAEFEQFF

D: TRBD2
V: TRBV18
size: .
J: TRBJ2-5
DNA: TGTGCCAGCTCACCACTTGCGGGCCTAGCGGGCTCTCAGGGGGAGACCCAGTACTTC
CDR3: CASSPLAGLAGSQGETQYF

D: TRBD2
V: TRBV5-1
size: .
J: TRBJ2-1
DNA: TGCGCCAGCAGCCTGGGGGGGCTAGCGGGAGCGGATGAGCAGTTCTTC
CDR3: CASSLGGLAGADEQFF

D: .
V: TRBV4-3
size: .
J: TRBJ1-2
DNA: TGCGCCAGCAGCCGCGGTGGGACAACCTATGGCTACACCTTC
CDR3: CASSRGGTTYGYTF

D: TRBD2
V: TRBV15
size: .
J: TRBJ2-2
DNA: TGTGCCACCAGCAGACTAGCGGGGTCGAACACCGGGGAGCTGTTTTTT
CDR3: CATSRLAGSNTGELFF

D: .
V: TRBV11-2
size: .
J: TRBJ2-5
DNA: TGTGCCAGCAGCTTCTATCGAGCGGAGCAAGAGACCCAGTACTTC
CDR3: CASSFYRAEQETQYF